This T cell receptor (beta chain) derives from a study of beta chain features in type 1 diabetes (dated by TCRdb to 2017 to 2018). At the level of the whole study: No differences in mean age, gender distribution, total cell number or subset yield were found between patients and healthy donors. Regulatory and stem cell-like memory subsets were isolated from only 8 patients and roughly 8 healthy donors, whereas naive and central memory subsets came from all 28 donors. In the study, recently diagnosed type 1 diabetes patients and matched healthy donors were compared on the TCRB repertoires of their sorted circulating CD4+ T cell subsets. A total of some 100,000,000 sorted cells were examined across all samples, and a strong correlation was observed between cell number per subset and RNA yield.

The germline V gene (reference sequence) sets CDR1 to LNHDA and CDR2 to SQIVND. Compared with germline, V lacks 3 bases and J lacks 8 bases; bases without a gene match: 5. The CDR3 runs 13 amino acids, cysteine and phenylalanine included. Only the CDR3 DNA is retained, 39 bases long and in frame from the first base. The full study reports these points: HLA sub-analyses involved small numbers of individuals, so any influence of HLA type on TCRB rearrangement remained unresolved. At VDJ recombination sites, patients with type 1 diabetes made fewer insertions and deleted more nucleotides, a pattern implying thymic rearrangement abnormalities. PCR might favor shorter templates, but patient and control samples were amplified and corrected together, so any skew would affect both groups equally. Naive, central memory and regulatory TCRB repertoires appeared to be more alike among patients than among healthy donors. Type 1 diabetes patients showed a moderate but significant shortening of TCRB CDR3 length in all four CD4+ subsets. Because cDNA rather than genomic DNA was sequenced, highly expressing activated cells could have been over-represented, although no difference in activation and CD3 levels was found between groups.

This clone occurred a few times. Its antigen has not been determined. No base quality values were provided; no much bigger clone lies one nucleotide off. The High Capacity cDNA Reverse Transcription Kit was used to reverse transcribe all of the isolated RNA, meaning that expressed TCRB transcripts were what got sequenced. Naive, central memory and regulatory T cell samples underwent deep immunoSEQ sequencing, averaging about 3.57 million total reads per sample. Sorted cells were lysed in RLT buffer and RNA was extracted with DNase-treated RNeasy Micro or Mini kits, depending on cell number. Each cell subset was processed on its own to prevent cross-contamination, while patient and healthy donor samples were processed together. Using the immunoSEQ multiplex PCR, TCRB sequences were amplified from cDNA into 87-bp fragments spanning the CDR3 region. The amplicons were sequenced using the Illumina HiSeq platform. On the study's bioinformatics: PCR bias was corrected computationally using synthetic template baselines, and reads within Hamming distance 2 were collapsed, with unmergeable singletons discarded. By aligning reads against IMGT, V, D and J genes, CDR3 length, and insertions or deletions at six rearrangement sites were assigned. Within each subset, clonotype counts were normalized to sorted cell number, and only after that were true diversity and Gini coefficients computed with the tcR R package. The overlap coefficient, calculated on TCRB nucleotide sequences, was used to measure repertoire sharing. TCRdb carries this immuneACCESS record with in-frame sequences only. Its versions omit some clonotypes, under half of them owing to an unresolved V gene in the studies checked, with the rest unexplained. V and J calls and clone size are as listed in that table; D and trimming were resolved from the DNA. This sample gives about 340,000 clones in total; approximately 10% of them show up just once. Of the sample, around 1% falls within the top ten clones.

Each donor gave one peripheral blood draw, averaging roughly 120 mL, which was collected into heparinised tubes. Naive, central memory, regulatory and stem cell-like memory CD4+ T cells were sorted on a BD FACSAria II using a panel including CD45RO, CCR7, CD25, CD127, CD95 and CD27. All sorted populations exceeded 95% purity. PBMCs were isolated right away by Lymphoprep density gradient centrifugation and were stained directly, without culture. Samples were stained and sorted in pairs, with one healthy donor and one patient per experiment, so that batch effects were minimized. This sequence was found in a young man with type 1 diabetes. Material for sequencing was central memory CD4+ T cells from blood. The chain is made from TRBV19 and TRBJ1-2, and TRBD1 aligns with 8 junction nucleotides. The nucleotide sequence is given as TGTGCCAGTAGTATTCTTCAGGGGGCCGGCTACACCTTC. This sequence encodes CASSILQGAGYTF.